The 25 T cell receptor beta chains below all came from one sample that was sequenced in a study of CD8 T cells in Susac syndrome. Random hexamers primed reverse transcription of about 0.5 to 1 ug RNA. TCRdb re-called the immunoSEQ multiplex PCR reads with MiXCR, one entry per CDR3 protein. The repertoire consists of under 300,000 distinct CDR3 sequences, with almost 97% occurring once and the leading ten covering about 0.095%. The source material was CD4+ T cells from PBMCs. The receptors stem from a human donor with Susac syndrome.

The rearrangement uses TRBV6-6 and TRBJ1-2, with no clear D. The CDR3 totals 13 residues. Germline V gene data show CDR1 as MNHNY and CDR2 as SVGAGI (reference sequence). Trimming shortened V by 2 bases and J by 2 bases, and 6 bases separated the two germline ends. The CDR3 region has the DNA TGTGCCAGCAGTTACATGCAGAACTATGGCTACACCTTC. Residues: CASSYMQNYGYTF.

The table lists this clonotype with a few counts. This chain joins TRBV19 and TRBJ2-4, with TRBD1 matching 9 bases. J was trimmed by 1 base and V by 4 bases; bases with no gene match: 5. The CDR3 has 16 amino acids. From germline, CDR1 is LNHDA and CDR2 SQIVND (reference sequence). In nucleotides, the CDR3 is TGTGCCAGTAGTAAGGGACAGGGAGAGGCCAAAAACATTCAGTACTTC. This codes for CASSKGQGEAKNIQYF.

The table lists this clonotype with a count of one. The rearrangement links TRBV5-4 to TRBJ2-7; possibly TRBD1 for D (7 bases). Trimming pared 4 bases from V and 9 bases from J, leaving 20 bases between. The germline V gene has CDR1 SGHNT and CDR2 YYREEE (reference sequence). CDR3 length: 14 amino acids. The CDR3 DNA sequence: TGTGCCAGCAGCCTTCAGGGGGACTCAGGGCGGCAGTACTTC. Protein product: CASSLQGDSGRQYF.

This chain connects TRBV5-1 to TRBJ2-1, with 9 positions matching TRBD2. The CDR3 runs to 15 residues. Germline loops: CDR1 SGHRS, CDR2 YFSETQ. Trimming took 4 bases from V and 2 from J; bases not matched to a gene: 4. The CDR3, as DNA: TGCGCCAGCAGCCGTAGCGGGAGCGCCTACAATGAGCAGTTCTTC. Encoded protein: CASSRSGSAYNEQFF.

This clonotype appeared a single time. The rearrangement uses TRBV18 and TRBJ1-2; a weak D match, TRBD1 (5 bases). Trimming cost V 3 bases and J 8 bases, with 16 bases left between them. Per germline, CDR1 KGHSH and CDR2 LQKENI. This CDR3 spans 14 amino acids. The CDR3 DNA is TGTGCCAGCTCACCCGGAGGACAAGCCCGAGGCTACACCTTC. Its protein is CASSPGGQARGYTF. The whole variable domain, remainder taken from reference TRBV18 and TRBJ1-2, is NAGVMQNPRHLVRRRGQEARLRCSPMKGHSHVYWYRQLPEEGLKFMVYLQKENIIDESGMPKERFSAEFPKEGPSILRIQQVVRGDSAAYFCASSPGGQARGYTFGSGTRLTVV.

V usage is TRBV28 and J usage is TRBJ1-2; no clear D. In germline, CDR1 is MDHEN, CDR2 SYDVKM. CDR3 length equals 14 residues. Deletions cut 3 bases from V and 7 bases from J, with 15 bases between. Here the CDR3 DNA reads TGTGCCAGCAGTTTCTCCCTCGGGTCGCTTGGCTACACCTTC. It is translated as CASSFSLGSLGYTF.

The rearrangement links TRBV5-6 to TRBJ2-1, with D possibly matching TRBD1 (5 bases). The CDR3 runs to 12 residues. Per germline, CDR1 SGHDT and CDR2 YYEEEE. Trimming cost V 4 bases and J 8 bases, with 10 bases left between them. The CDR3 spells CASSLMTDEQFF. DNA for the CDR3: TGTGCCAGCAGCCTCATGACAGATGAGCAGTTCTTC.

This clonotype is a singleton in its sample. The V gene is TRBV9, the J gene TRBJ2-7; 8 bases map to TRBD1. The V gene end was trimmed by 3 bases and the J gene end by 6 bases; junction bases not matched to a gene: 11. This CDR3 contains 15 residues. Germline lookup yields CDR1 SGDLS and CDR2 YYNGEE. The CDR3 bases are TGTGCCAGCAGCGCCGGACAGGGTTTTTCTTCCGAGCAGTACTTC. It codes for CASSAGQGFSSEQYF. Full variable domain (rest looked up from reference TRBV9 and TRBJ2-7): DSGVTQTPKHLITATGQRVTLRCSPRSGDLSVYWYQQSLDQGLQFLIQYYNGEERAKGNILERFSAQQFPDLHSELNLSSLELGDSALYFCASSAGQGFSSEQYFGPGTRLTVT.

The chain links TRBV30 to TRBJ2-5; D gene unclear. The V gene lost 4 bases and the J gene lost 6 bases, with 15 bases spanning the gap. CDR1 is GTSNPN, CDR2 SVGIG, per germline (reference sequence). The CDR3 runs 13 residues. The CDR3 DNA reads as TGTGCCTGGAAGGTCGGGCAGGAGAAGACCCAGTACTTC. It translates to CAWKVGQEKTQYF.

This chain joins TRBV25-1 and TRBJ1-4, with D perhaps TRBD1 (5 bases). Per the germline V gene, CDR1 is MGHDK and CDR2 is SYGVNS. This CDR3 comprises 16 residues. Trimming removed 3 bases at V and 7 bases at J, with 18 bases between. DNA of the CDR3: TGTGCCAGCAGTGATTCACCGGGACGTGGGAGTGAAAAACTGTTTTTT. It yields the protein CASSDSPGRGSEKLFF.

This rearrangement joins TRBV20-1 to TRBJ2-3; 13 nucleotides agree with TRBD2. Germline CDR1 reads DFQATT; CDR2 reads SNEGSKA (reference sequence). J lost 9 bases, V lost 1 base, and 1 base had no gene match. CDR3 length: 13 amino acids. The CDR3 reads CSARALAGGTQYF. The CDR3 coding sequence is TGCAGTGCTAGAGCACTAGCGGGAGGGACGCAGTATTTT.

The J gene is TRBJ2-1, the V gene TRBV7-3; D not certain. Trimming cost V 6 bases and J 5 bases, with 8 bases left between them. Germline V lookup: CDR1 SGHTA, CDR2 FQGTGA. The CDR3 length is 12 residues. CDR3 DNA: TGTGCCAGCAGACCCAACGACAATGAGCAGTTCTTC. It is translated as CASRPNDNEQFF.

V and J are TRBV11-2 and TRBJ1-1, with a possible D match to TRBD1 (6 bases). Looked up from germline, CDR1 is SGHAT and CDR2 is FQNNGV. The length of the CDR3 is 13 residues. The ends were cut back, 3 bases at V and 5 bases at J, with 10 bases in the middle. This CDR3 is CASSFTGQTEAFF. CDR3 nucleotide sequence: TGTGCCAGCAGCTTCACAGGACAGACTGAAGCTTTCTTT.

The CDR3 DNA reads as TGTGCCAGCAGCTTAGTTCCTAACTCCTACGAGCAGTACTTC. Protein sequence: CASSLVPNSYEQYF. The chain combines TRBV7-9 with TRBJ2-7, with D unresolved. Trimming stripped 1 base from V and 0 bases from J, with 7 bases between. The length of the CDR3 is 14 residues. Germline assignment: CDR1 SEHNR and CDR2 FQNEAQ (reference sequence).

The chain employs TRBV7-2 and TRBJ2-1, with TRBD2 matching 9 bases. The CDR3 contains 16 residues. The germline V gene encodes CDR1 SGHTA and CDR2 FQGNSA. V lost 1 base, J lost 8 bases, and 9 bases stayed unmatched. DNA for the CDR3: TGTGCCAGCAGCTTAGTCTCCCAGCGGGAGGTAGATGAGCAGTTCTTC. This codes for CASSLVSQREVDEQFF.

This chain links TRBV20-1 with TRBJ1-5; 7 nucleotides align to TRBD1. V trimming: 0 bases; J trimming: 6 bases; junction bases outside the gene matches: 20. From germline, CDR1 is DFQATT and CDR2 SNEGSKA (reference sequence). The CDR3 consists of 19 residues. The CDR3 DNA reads TGCAGTGCTAGAGACCCTCGGACAGGTGGCAGAAACATCGGTCAGCCCCAGCATTTT. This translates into CSARDPRTGGRNIGQPQHF.

CDR3 protein: CASSESRGGSTEAFF. The DNA for the CDR3 is TGTGCCAGCAGCGAATCGCGTGGGGGGAGCACTGAAGCTTTCTTT. The chain couples TRBV9 to TRBJ1-1; tentative D call: TRBD1 (5 bases). There are 15 residues in the CDR3. The germline V gene has CDR1 SGDLS and CDR2 YYNGEE. Trimming stripped 3 bases from V and 4 bases from J, with 16 bases between.

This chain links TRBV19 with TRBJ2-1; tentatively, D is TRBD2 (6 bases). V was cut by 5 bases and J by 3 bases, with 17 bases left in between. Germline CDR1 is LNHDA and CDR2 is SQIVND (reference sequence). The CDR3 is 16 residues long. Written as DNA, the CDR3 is TGTGCCAGTAGTCCACAATCGGGACTCTACTACAATGAGCAGTTCTTC. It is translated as CASSPQSGLYYNEQFF.

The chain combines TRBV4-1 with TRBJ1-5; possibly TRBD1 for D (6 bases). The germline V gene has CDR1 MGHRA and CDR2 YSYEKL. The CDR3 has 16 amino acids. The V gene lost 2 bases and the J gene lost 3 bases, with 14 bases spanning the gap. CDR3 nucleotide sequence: TGCGCCAGCAGCCAAACATCCCCAGGGGTCAATCAGCCCCAGCATTTT. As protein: CASSQTSPGVNQPQHF.

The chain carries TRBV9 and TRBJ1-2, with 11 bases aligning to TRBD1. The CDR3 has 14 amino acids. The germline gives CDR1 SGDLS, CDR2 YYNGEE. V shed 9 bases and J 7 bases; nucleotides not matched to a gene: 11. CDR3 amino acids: CAKEMGQGVRGYTF. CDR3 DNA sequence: TGTGCCAAAGAGATGGGACAGGGGGTACGTGGCTACACCTTC.

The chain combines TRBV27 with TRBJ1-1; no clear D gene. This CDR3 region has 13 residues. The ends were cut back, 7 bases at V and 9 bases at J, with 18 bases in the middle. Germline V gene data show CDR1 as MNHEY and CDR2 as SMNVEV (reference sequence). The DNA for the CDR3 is TGTGCCAGCACCCCGGACGCCTCTACCCAAGCTTTCTTT. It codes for CASTPDASTQAFF.

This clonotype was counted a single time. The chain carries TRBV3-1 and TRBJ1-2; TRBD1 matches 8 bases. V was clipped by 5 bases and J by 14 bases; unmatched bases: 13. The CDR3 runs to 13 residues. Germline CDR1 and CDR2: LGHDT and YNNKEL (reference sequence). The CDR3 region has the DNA TGTGCCAGCAGCTTCTCCGGACAGGGATTCTATACCTTC. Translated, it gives CASSFSGQGFYTF.

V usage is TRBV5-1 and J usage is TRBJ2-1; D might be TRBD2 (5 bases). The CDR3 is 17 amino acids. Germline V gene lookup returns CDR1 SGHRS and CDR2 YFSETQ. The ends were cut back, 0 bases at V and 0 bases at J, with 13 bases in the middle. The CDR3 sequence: CASSLAVRGSSYNEQFF. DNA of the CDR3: TGCGCCAGCAGCTTGGCCGTACGGGGTAGCTCCTACAATGAGCAGTTCTTC. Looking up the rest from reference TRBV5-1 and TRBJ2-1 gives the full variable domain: KAGVTQTPRYLIKTRGQQVTLSCSPISGHRSVSWYQQTPGQGLQFLFEYFSETQRNKGNFPGRFSGRQFSNSRSEMNVSTLELGDSALYLCASSLAVRGSSYNEQFFGPGTRLTVL.

For the CDR3, the DNA is TGTGCCAGCAGTTTGGGACAGGGAACTTTCTTT. It yields the protein CASSLGQGTFF. This chain joins TRBV28 and TRBJ1-1; 9 bases are shared with TRBD1. V lost 3 bases and J lost 12; bases outside the gene matches: 2. This CDR3 has 11 residues. From germline, CDR1 is MDHEN and CDR2 SYDVKM.

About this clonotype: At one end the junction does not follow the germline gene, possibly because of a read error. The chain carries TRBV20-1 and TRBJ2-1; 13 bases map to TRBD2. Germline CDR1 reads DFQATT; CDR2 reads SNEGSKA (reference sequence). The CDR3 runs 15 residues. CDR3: CSARGLAGSFNEQFF. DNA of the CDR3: TGCAGTGCTAGGGGACTAGCGGGATCCTTCAATGAGCAGTTCTTC.